The 9 T cell receptor beta chains presented below share a single source sample, sequenced in a study of control samples from healthy donors and cancer patients. Libraries were prepared by immunoSEQ multiplex PCR; TCRdb keeps only in-frame clonotypes and omits some of them. The table lists 100,000 to 150,000 clones, 80% to 90% of them singletons, with roughly 3% in the top ten. The sample consisted of blood. The receptors come from a man between 60 and 75 years old in good health.

The rearrangement joins TRBV28 to TRBJ1-2; D is unresolved. The V gene lost 2 bases and the J gene lost 6 bases, with 10 bases spanning the gap. CDR1 and CDR2 (germline): MDHEN, SYDVKM. CDR3 length equals 13 residues. Here the CDR3 reads CASSLTFGDGYTF. CDR3 DNA: TGTGCCAGCAGTTTAACGTTCGGGGATGGCTACACCTTC.

The chain combines TRBV6-5 with TRBJ1-5, with 7 positions matching TRBD1. Germline V gene data show CDR1 as MNHEY and CDR2 as SVGAGI. V shed 8 bases and J 7 bases; nucleotides not matched to a gene: 8. There are 13 residues in the CDR3. The CDR3 region is CASAGGSGQPQHF. CDR3 DNA: TGTGCCAGCGCAGGGGGTTCGGGACAGCCCCAGCATTTT.

The chain uses TRBV11-2 and TRBJ2-7, with 9 bases identical to TRBD1. Germline V gene sequence: CDR1 SGHAT, CDR2 FQNNGV. V shed 2 bases, J shed 5 bases, and the junction held 4 bases outside the gene matches. The CDR3 runs to 14 residues. CDR3 sequence: CASSLTGGRNEQYF. The CDR3 nucleotides read TGTGCCAGCAGCTTAACAGGGGGCAGGAACGAGCAGTACTTC.

The table lists this clone with a few counts. J is TRBJ2-2 and V is TRBV7-2; weak D call: TRBD2 (5 bases). CDR3 length: 14 residues. Germline lookup yields CDR1 SGHTA and CDR2 FQGNSA. The V end lost 5 bases, the J end lost 0 bases, and 7 bases lay between the germline ends. The CDR3 here is CASSRDSNTGELFF. DNA for the CDR3: TGTGCCAGCAGCCGGGATTCGAACACCGGGGAGCTGTTTTTT.

The CDR3 coding sequence is TGTGCCAGCTTACAGGGACAGCAAGAGACCCAGTACTTC. The encoded protein is CASLQGQQETQYF. This rearrangement joins TRBV18 to TRBJ2-5, with 7 bases identical to TRBD1. Trimming removed 7 bases from V and 2 bases from J; junction bases left unmatched: 4. The CDR3 is 13 amino acids. Germline CDR1 and CDR2: KGHSH and LQKENI.

This clone has just one count. The chain carries TRBV18 and TRBJ2-2, with 8 bases fitting TRBD2. Looked up from germline, CDR1 is KGHSH and CDR2 is LQKENI. This CDR3 comprises 15 residues. J lost 3 bases, V lost 6 bases, and 6 bases had no gene match. The CDR3 region is CASSSFSGDTGELFF. CDR3 DNA sequence: TGTGCCAGCTCCTCCTTTAGCGGGGACACCGGGGAGCTGTTTTTT.

The chain uses TRBV5-6 and TRBJ1-1, with 10 bases lining up with TRBD1. The CDR3 consists of 14 residues. Looked up from germline, CDR1 is SGHDT and CDR2 is YYEEEE. V shed 5 bases and J 4 bases; nucleotides not matched to a gene: 5. The CDR3 is CASRTGGEITEAFF. CDR3 coding DNA: TGTGCCAGCAGGACAGGGGGCGAAATCACTGAAGCTTTCTTT.

The chain carries TRBV6-6 and TRBJ2-7; TRBD1 matches 10 bases. V trimming: 5 bases; J trimming: 3 bases; junction bases outside the gene matches: 7. Germline-derived CDR1 and CDR2 are MNHNY and SVGAGI (reference sequence). The CDR3 length is 15 residues. The CDR3 DNA is TGTGCCAGCAGTCGACCGGGACAGGGGAACTACGAGCAGTACTTC. The encoded protein is CASSRPGQGNYEQYF.

This clone was seen a handful of times. The gene calls are TRBV5-1 and TRBJ1-3, with TRBD1 matching 9 bases. The CDR3 is made up of 16 amino acids. Trimming cost V 5 bases and J 6 bases; bases outside gene matches: 12. Per germline, CDR1 SGHRS and CDR2 YFSETQ. DNA of the CDR3: TGCGCCAGCAGACCACCTCCTGGACAGGGGCAAAACACCATATATTTT. This encodes CASRPPPGQGQNTIYF.